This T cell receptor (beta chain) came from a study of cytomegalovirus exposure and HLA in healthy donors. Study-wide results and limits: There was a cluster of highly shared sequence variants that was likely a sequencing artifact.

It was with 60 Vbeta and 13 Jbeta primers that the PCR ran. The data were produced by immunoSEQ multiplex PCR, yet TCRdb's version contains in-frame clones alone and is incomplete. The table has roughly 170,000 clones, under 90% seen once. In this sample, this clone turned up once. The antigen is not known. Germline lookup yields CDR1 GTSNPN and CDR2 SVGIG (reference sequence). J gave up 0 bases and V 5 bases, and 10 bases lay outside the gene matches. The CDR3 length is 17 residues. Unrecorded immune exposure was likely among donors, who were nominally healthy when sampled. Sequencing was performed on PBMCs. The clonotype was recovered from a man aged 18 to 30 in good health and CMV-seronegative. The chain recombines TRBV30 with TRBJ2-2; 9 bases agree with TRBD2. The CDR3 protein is CAWRSWASGTNTGELFF. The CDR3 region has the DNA TGTGCCTGGCGGTCCTGGGCTAGCGGGACGAACACCGGGGAGCTGTTTTTT.